These 2 T cell receptor beta chains originate from one sample sequenced in a study of T cell repertoires in cytomegalovirus infection. MiXCR was run by TCRdb on the reads, yielding one entry per CDR3 protein. The data hold 370,000 or so distinct CDR3 sequences, with approximately 30% observed a single time. Their specific antigens are unknown. The starting material was cultured PBMCs, obtained from culture after CMV antigen stimulation. The receptors were sampled from a human donor in good health (CMV status not recorded). Some clones in this sample may be carry-over from other donors' samples.

The V and J genes are TRBV5-6 and TRBJ2-1, with D possibly TRBD2 on 5 matching bases. The germline gives CDR1 SGHDT, CDR2 YYEEEE. V was pared by 3 bases and J by 9 bases, with 16 bases between. The CDR3 extends over 14 amino acids. CDR3: CASSSFFGVGEQFF. CDR3 DNA sequence: TGTGCCAGCAGCTCCTTCTTCGGGGTTGGTGAGCAGTTCTTC.

This clonotype turned up a few times. CDR3 nucleotide sequence: TGCAGTGCTAGAGATGGTCGGGGAGGCGGTAACAATGAGCAGTTCTTC. It translates to CSARDGRGGGNNEQFF. V is TRBV20-1 and J is TRBJ2-1; the D gene is possibly TRBD2 (6 bases). The CDR3 extends over 16 amino acids. V lost 0 bases and J lost 5, with 17 bases in between. Germline V gene lookup returns CDR1 DFQATT and CDR2 SNEGSKA (reference sequence).